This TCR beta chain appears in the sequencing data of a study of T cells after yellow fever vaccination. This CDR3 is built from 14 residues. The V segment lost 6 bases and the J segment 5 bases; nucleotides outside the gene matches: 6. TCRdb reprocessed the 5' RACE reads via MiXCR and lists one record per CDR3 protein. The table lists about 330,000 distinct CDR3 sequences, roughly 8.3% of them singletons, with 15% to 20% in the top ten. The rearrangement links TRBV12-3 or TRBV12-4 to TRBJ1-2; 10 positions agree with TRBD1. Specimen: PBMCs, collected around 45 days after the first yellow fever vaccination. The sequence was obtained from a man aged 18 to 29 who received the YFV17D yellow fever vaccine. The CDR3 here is CASSRTGGDYGYTF. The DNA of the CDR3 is TGTGCCAGCAGCCGGACAGGGGGGGATTATGGCTACACCTTC.